Given below is one T cell receptor (beta chain) in context. Its antigen has not been determined. Base qualities are not provided; no much larger clone lies one nucleotide away. The donors were healthy, HIV-negative adults who had no recently reported acute infections or vaccinations. Every donor was a Caucasian adult living in Nashville, Tennessee, USA. CD4+ T cells were enriched by magnetic negative selection, after which naive cells were positively selected on CD45RA and the negative fraction was taken as the memory subset. Blood was collected by leukapheresis, and PBMCs were isolated by Ficoll-Histopaque density gradient centrifugation and then cryopreserved in liquid nitrogen vapor phase. Purity and quantity of every magnetically sorted T cell population were checked by analytical flow cytometry. From each sorted fraction, genomic DNA was isolated and quantified by UV absorbance on a Nanodrop 2000c.

These data are taken from a study of shared clonotypes between healthy human individuals (dated by TCRdb to the early 2020s). Study-wide context: Three men and two women, aged 18 to 49 years, made up the cohort. For each donor, CD4 naive and CD4 memory were each run on three plates, CD8 naive on two plates, and CD8 memory on one plate. Blood TCR repertoires of a handful of healthy adults were deeply sequenced to estimate repertoire size and the extent of clonotype sharing between individuals. Libraries were prepared and TCR repertoires were sequenced by different laboratories using diverse techniques, in order to increase sequencing depth and limit assay-specific biases. Each donor's leukapheresis produced roughly between roughly 0.9 and 9 billion PBMCs. Study-wide findings and limitations: Pairwise subsampling led to the expectation that sequencing depth would affect the degree of clonotype sharing among donors. Compared with non-shared clonotypes, the clonotypes found in all four sorted-subset donors had higher generation probabilities. Only blood was sampled, and tissue TCR repertoires likely differ from those in blood. Across a few donors, approximately 5% of naive CD4, approximately 3.5% of naive CD8, 2.3% of memory CD4, and roughly 0.41% of memory CD8 clonotypes were shared. Because the study included only a small number of donors, the genetic and exposure-history diversity represented was limited. Rarefaction of sorted-subset datasets indicated incomplete sequencing despite the large sequencing depth. Naive subsets generally had larger estimated clonotype richness than memory subsets.

Using the deep immunoSEQ assay, TCR CDR3 regions were amplified from genomic DNA by multiplex PCR. For each cell subset, the extracted genomic DNA was distributed evenly across all wells of several immunoSEQ 96-well plates, and each plate served as one replicate. For sorted subsets, 200 to 250 ng of genomic DNA, equivalent to 25,000 to 35,000 T cell genomes, went into each replicate PCR. The purified libraries were quantified using a Qubit 3.0 fluorometer, sized with a Bioanalyzer 2100, and then quantified again using the KAPA Library Quantification kit. Each immunoSEQ 96-well plate was sequenced on its own single-read 150-cycle Illumina NextSeq 550 flow cell. The authors' analysis ran thus. Because only junctional sequences without quality scores were contained in the immunoSEQ output, filtering matching that applied to full-length reads could not be performed. Sequences were annotated with PyIR, a Python wrapper for IgBLAST v1.9, using IMGT germline references to assign V/J genes and CDR3. Reads were removed for weak V/J assignments (E-value above 1e-6), missing CDR3, stop codons, out-of-frame junctions, or ambiguous translated residues. A V3J clonotype was defined by an identical inferred V gene, J gene, and CDR3 amino acid sequence. To compute the percentage overlap between repertoires, the number of shared unique clonotypes was divided by the size of the smaller repertoire. RTK rarefaction, the Chao1 estimator, and Recon v2.1 estimates of unobserved clonotypes were used to assess repertoire richness. For all TCRbeta clonotypes obtained by the gDNA method from a handful of donors, generation probabilities were computed with OLGA. Drawn from immuneACCESS, this table holds only the in-frame rearrangements with V and J called that TCRdb kept. Clones are partly lost; checked studies trace under half to an unresolved V gene and leave the rest unexplained. That table furnishes V, J and clone size, whereas the DNA furnished D and trimming. For this sample there are 2 million to 2.5 million clones; about 92% appear just once. Of the sample, under 0.45% is held by the ten largest clones.

V drops 7 bases and J drops 4 bases, leaving 16 bases in between. The germline V gene specifies MDHEN as CDR1 and SYDVKM as CDR2. The CDR3 covers 14 residues, taking in both the cysteine and the phenylalanine. Just CDR3 DNA is preserved here, 42 bases in frame from base 1. This TCR derives from a man aged 18 to 29 in good health. Some clones in this sample may be carry-over from other donors' samples. In this chain, TRBV28 is recombined with TRBJ1-2; no D gene is confidently identified. Material for sequencing was naive CD4+ T cells from PBMCs. The meaning of the sample's cell subset or site label: CD45RA+ positively selected. The DNA reads TGTGCCAGCACCCGGCCCGCGGCAGCCTATGGCTACACCTTC. Its protein reads: CASTRPAAAYGYTF.